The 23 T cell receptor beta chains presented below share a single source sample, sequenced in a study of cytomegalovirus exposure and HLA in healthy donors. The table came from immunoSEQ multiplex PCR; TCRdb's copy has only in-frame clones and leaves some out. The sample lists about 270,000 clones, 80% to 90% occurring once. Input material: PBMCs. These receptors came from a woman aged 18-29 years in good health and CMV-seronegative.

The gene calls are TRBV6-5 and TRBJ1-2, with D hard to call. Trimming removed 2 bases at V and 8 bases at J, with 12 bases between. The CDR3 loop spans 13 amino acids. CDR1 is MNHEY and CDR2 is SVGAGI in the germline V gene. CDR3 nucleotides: TGTGCCAGCAGTTACGGGCCCAGTAGGGGCTACACCTTC. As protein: CASSYGPSRGYTF.

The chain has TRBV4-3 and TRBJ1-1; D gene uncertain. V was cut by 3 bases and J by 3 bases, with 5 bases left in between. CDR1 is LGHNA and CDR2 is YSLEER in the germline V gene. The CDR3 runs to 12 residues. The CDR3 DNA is TGCGCCAGCAGCCAGTCGGACACTGAAGCTTTCTTT. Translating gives CASSQSDTEAFF.

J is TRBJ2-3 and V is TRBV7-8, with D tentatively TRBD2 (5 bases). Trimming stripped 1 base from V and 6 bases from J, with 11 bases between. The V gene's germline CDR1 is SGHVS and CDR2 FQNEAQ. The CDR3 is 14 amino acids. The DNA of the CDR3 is TGTGCCAGCAGCTTAGTGGCTAGCAGGGATACGCAGTATTTT. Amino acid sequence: CASSLVASRDTQYF. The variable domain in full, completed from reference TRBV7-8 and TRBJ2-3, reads GAGVSQSPRYKVAKRGQDVALRCDPISGHVSLFWYQQALGQGPEFLTYFQNEAQLDKSGLPSDRFFAERPEGSVSTLKIQRTQQEDSAVYLCASSLVASRDTQYFGPGTRLTVL.

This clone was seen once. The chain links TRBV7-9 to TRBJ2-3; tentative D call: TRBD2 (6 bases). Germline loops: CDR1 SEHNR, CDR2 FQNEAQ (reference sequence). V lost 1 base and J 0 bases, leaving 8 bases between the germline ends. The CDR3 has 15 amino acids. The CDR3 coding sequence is TGTGCCAGCAGCTTAGGCGGGATTAGCACAGATACGCAGTATTTT. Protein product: CASSLGGISTDTQYF.

In DNA, the CDR3 is TGTGCCAGCAGTTTATTCCTGGTAGGGGGCACAGATACGCAGTATTTT. Translating gives CASSLFLVGGTDTQYF. This sequence joins TRBV27 and TRBJ2-3, with D perhaps matching TRBD1 (5 bases). Per the germline V gene, CDR1 is MNHEY and CDR2 is SMNVEV (reference sequence). Trimming cost V 1 base and J 1 base, with 12 bases left between them. CDR3 length equals 16 residues.

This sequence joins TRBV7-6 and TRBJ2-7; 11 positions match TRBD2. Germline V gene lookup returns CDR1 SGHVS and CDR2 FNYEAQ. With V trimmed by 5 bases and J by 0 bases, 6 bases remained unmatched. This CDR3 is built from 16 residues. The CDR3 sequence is CASSPTTSGVSYEQYF. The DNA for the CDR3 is TGTGCCAGCAGCCCGACGACTAGCGGGGTCTCCTACGAGCAGTACTTC.

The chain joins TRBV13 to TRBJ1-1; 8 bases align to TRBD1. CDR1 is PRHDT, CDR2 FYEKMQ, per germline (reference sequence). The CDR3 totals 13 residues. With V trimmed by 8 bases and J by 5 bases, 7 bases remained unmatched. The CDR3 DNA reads TGTGCCAGCGAGGACAGGGCCGGGACTGAAGCTTTCTTT. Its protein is CASEDRAGTEAFF.

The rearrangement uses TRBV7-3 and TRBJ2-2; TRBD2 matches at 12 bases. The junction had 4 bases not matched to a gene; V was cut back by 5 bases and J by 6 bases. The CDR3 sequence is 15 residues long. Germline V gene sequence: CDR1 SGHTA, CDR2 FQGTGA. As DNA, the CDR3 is TGTGCCAGCAGCCCAGGACTAGCGGGGTCCGGGGAGCTGTTTTTT. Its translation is CASSPGLAGSGELFF. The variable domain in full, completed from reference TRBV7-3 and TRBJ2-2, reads GAGVSQTPSNKVTEKGKYVELRCDPISGHTALYWYRQSLGQGPEFLIYFQGTGAADDSGLPNDRFFAVRPEGSVSTLKIQRTERGDSAVYLCASSPGLAGSGELFFGEGSRLTVL.

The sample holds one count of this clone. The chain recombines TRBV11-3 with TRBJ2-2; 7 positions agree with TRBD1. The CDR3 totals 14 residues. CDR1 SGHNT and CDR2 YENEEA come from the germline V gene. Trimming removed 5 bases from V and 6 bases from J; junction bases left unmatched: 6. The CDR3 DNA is TGTGCCAGCAGCCGGCGACAGGGCGCCGGGGAGCTGTTTTTT. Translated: CASSRRQGAGELFF.

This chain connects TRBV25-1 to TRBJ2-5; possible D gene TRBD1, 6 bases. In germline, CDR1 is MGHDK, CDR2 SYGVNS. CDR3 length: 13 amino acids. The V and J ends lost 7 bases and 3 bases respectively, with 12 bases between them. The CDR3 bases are TGTGCCAGCATCGACAGGTCCGAAGAGACCCAGTACTTC. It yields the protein CASIDRSEETQYF.

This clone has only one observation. CDR3 DNA: TGTGCCAGCAGGGGAGACAGGGGGCCAGTCTACGAGCAGTACTTC. This translates into CASRGDRGPVYEQYF. J is TRBJ2-7 and V is TRBV2; 10 bases are a match to TRBD1. Germline V gives CDR1 SNHLY, CDR2 FYNNEI. The trim removed 6 bases at V and 3 bases at J, leaving 8 bases unmatched. This CDR3 contains 15 residues.

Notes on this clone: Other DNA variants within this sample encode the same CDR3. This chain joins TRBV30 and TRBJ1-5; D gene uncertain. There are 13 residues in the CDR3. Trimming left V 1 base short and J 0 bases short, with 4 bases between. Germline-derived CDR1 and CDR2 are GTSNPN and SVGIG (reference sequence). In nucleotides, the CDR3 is TGTGCCTGGAGTGGCGGTAGCAATCAGCCCCAGCATTTT. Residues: CAWSGGSNQPQHF.

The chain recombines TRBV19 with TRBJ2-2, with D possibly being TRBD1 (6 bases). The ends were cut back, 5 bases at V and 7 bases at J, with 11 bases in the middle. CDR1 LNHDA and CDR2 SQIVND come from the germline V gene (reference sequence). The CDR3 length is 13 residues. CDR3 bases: TGTGCCAGTAGTGTACAGGGTCTCGGGGAGCTGTTTTTT. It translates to CASSVQGLGELFF.

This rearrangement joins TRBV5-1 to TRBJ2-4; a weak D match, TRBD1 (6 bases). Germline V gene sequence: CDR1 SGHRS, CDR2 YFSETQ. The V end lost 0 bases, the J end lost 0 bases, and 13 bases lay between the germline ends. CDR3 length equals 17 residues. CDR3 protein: CASSLVGQSKAKNIQYF. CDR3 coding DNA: TGCGCCAGCAGCTTGGTAGGACAGTCAAAAGCCAAAAACATTCAGTACTTC.

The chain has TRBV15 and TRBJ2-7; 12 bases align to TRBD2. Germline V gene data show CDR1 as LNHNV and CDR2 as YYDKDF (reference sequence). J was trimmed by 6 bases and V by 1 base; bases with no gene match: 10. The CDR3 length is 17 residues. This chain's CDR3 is CATSRGWRLAGVFEQYF. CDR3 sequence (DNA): TGTGCCACCAGCAGAGGGTGGAGACTAGCGGGAGTTTTCGAGCAGTACTTC. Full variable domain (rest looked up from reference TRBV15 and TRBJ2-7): DAMVIQNPRYQVTQFGKPVTLSCSQTLNHNVMYWYQQKSSQAPKLLFHYYDKDFNNEADTPDNFQSRRPNTSFCFLDIRSPGLGDTAMYLCATSRGWRLAGVFEQYFGPGTRLTVT.

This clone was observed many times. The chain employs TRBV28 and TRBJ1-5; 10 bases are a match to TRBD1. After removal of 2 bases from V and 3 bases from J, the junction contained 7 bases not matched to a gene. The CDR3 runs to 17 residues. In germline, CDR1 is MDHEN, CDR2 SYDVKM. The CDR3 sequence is CASSLAGTGDVNQPQHF. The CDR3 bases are TGTGCCAGCAGTTTAGCTGGGACAGGGGACGTCAATCAGCCCCAGCATTTT.

For the CDR3, the DNA is TGCAGCTACAGGAGCGCAGTAAGCTCCTACGAGCAGTACTTC. It specifies CSYRSAVSSYEQYF. The chain links TRBV29-1 to TRBJ2-7, with D possibly being TRBD1 (5 bases). Germline CDR1 SQVTM, CDR2 ANQGSEA. This CDR3 has 14 residues. V was shortened by 8 bases and J by 0 bases, with 17 bases between the two germline ends.

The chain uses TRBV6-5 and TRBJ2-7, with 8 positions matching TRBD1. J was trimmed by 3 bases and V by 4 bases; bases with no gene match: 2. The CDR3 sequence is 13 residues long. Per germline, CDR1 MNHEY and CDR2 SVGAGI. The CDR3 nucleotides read TGTGCCAGCAGTTTGGACAGGGACTACGAGCAGTACTTC. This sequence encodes CASSLDRDYEQYF.

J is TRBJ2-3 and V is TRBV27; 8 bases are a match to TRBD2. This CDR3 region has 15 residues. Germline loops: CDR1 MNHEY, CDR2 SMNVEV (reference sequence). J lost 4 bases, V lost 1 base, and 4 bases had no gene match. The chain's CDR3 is CASSLLSSGSDTQYF. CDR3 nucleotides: TGTGCCAGCAGTTTATTATCTAGCGGGTCAGATACGCAGTATTTT.

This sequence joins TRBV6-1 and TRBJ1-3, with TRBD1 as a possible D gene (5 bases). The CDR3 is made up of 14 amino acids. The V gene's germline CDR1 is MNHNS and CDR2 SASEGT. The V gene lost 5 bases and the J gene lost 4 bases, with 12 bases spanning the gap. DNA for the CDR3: TGTGCCAGCAGTAGCAGGAGGGGAGGAAACACCATATATTTT. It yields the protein CASSSRRGGNTIYF.

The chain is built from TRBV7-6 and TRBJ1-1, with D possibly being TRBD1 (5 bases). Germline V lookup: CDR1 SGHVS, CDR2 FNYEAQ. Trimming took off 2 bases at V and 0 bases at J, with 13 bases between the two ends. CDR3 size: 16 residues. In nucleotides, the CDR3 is TGTGCCAGCAGCTTATCTGGAACGGACATGAACACTGAAGCTTTCTTT. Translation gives CASSLSGTDMNTEAFF.

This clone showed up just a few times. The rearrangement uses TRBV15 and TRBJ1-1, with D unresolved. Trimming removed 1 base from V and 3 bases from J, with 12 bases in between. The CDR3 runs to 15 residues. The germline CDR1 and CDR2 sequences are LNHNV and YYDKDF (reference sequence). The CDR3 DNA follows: TGTGCCACCAGCAGAGCTCGGGGAAGGGACACTGAAGCTTTCTTT. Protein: CATSRARGRDTEAFF.

The CDR3 sequence: CACLGSPKGYGYTF. In nucleotides, the CDR3 is TGTGCCTGCTTAGGGAGTCCCAAGGGCTATGGCTACACCTTC. V and J are TRBV30 and TRBJ1-2; no definite D call. The CDR3 is made up of 14 amino acids. Trimming shortened V by 6 bases and J by 4 bases, and 18 bases separated the two germline ends. CDR1 and CDR2 from the germline V gene are GTSNPN and SVGIG (reference sequence).